The 9 T cell receptor beta chains given below trace back to one sample, sequenced in a study of CD8 T cells in ankylosing spondylitis. A single record per CDR3 protein comes from TCRdb applying MiXCR to the 5' RACE reads. The data hold about 320,000 distinct CDR3 sequences, with approximately 10% observed a single time. Source material: blood, either unsorted or a sorted T cell fraction (not recorded which). Every receptor here comes from a female donor with ankylosing spondylitis or in good health (not recorded which).

This clonotype was detected ten times or more. The V and J genes are TRBV6-1 and TRBJ2-3; 9 bases match TRBD1. V shed 7 bases, J shed 3 bases, and the junction held 2 bases outside the gene matches. Germline lookup yields CDR1 MNHNS and CDR2 SASEGT. CDR3 length: 13 amino acids. CDR3 DNA: TGTGCCAGCATCGACAGGGGGACAGATACGCAGTATTTT. Amino acid sequence: CASIDRGTDTQYF.

The genes are TRBV11-2 and TRBJ1-4; the D is unclear. Germline CDR1 reads SGHAT; CDR2 reads FQNNGV. V was cut by 6 bases and J by 5 bases, with 10 bases left in between. CDR3 length: 13 residues. Written as DNA, the CDR3 is TGTGCCAGCAGTCCACAGCGGAATGAAAAACTGTTTTTT. This sequence encodes CASSPQRNEKLFF.

This clonotype has only a few counts. This rearrangement joins TRBV14 to TRBJ2-2; D is undetermined. Germline V gives CDR1 SGHDN, CDR2 FVKESK. This CDR3 is built from 14 residues. The germline V and J ends were trimmed by 0 bases and 5 bases, with 7 bases remaining between them. The CDR3 nucleotides read TGTGCCAGCAGCCAAGATGCCGGGACCGGGGAGCTGTTTTTT. Its protein product is CASSQDAGTGELFF.

The chain joins TRBV11-1 to TRBJ2-4, with 8 bases aligning to TRBD1. With V trimmed by 5 bases and J by 0 bases, 12 bases remained unmatched. The CDR3 is 18 residues long. CDR1 and CDR2 (germline): SGHAT, FQDESV (reference sequence). CDR3 coding DNA: TGTGCCAGCAGCCACGGACAGGGAGCTCAGTTAGCCAAAAACATTCAGTACTTC. This codes for CASSHGQGAQLAKNIQYF. Based on the CDR3 plus reference TRBV11-1 and TRBJ2-4, the full variable domain is EAEVAQSPRYKITEKSQAVAFWCDPISGHATLYWYRQILGQGPELLVQFQDESVVDDSQLPKDRFSAERLKGVDSTLKIQPAELGDSAMYLCASSHGQGAQLAKNIQYFGAGTRLSVL.

This clonotype has at least ten counts. This chain connects TRBV10-3 to TRBJ1-4; 10 bases fit TRBD1. The CDR3 runs 14 residues. V dropped 5 bases and J dropped 7; count of bases not matched to a gene: 4. The germline gives CDR1 ENHRY, CDR2 SYGVKD. The CDR3 bases are TGTGCCATCAGTTCCGGGACAGGGGTTGAAAAACTGTTTTTT. Amino acids: CAISSGTGVEKLFF.

This clonotype was seen a handful of times. The J gene is TRBJ1-1, the V gene TRBV3-1; D not resolved. CDR3 length equals 14 residues. Between the trimmed V and J ends, which lost 1 base and 1 base, there was a span of 7 bases. Germline V CDR1 and CDR2: LGHDT, YNNKEL (reference sequence). Here the CDR3 DNA reads TGTGCCAGCAGCCAAGGTGCGGAGAACACTGAAGCTTTCTTT. It translates to CASSQGAENTEAFF. The whole variable domain, filled in from reference TRBV3-1 and TRBJ1-1, reads DTAVSQTPKYLVTQMGNDKSIKCEQNLGHDTMYWYKQDSKKFLKIMFSYNNKELIINETVPNRFSPKSPDKAHLNLHINSLELGDSAVYFCASSQGAENTEAFFGQGTRLTVV.

In its sample, this clonotype was seen many times. V gene TRBV7-3 combines with J gene TRBJ2-7, with TRBD1 matching 7 bases. J lost 4 bases, V lost 5 bases, and 14 bases had no gene match. CDR1 and CDR2 from the germline V gene are SGHTA and FQGTGA. CDR3 length: 16 residues. The CDR3: CASSPTGTDYFYEQYF. The CDR3 region has the DNA TGTGCCAGCAGCCCAACCGGGACAGACTATTTTTACGAGCAGTACTTC.

This chain connects TRBV5-6 to TRBJ2-1; 9 positions match TRBD2. V gave up 3 bases and J gave up 7 bases; unmatched junction bases: 17. Germline lookup yields CDR1 SGHDT and CDR2 YYEEEE. This CDR3 spans 18 amino acids. Here the CDR3 reads CASSSLGMAGGPTNEQFF. The CDR3 nucleotides read TGTGCCAGCAGCTCCCTTGGGATGGCGGGGGGGCCTACAAATGAGCAGTTCTTC. The full variable domain, with the rest looked up from reference TRBV5-6 and TRBJ2-1, is DAGVTQSPTHLIKTRGQQVTLRCSPKSGHDTVSWYQQALGQGPQFIFQYYEEEERQRGNFPDRFSGHQFPNYSSELNVNALLLGDSALYLCASSSLGMAGGPTNEQFFGPGTRLTVL.

This clonotype was recorded a few times. The V gene is TRBV12-3 or TRBV12-4, the J gene TRBJ2-3; D gene uncertain. The CDR3 is 13 amino acids. Trimming shortened V by 3 bases and J by 2 bases, and 6 bases separated the two germline ends. The DNA for the CDR3 is TGTGCCAGCAGTTTCACAGACACAGATACGCAGTATTTT. This sequence encodes CASSFTDTDTQYF.